This TCR beta chain was sequenced during a study of blood T cell repertoires in COVID-19. Study-wide context: Whether acute or convalescent, the COVID-19 samples came from the United States, Italy and Spain. PBMCs, B-cell-depleted T cells, or T cells provided the cDNA or gDNA that made up the material.

V lost 1 base and J lost 3, with 10 bases in between. The CDR3 contains 14 residues. CDR1 is SEHNR, CDR2 FQNEAQ, per germline (reference sequence). Per the original methods: By means of reference gene primer amplification, nucleated cell counts were estimated. TCRdb keeps only in-frame clones here, not all; method: immunoSEQ multiplex PCR. The V and J calls and clone size are taken from that table; D and trimming were inferred from the DNA. The sample consists of around 300,000 clones, around 87% of them appearing once. This receptor was obtained from a man between 18 and 29 years old with active or convalescent COVID-19. The chain has TRBV7-9 and TRBJ2-7; D may be TRBD2 (6 bases). Material: peripheral blood. In DNA form, the CDR3 reads TGTGCCAGCAGCTTAGGTCGGGGGAGCTACGAGCAGTACTTC. This encodes CASSLGRGSYEQYF. The full variable domain, rest sourced from reference TRBV7-9 and TRBJ2-7, is DTGVSQNPRHKITKRGQNVTFRCDPISEHNRLYWYRQTLGQGPEFLTYFQNEAQLEKSRLLSDRFSAERPKGSFSTLEIQRTEQGDSAMYLCASSLGRGSYEQYFGPGTRLTVT.